This T cell receptor (beta chain) emerged from a study of T-cell memory formation after mild COVID-19. Study-wide results and limits: Pre-infection memory already had some responding clones, implying cross-reactive memory joined. CD4+ clones that contracted lay mainly in CM and EM; CD8+ ones lay in EMRA. The second-wave clones peaking on day 37 were not confirmed as SARS-CoV-2-specific.

This clonotype has a handful of counts. Its target is unknown. Germline V gene lookup returns CDR1 SGHRS and CDR2 YFSETQ. V dropped 4 bases and J dropped 1; count of bases not matched to a gene: 3. The CDR3 is 14 residues long. Via MiXCR, TCRdb re-called the 5' RACE reads, giving one row per CDR3 protein. Altogether hundreds of thousands of distinct CDR3 sequences are present, 15% to 20% being singletons, with the ten largest covering approximately 8.1%. The V gene is TRBV5-1, the J gene TRBJ1-2; 8 positions agree with TRBD1. The specimen was PBMCs or a T cell subset sorted from them (not recorded which). This TCR was sampled from an adult woman who had mild COVID-19 (a few samples of this study predate the infection). Cell type and time point are not known. CDR3 in amino acids: CASSAGGRNYGYTF. In DNA, the CDR3 is TGCGCCAGCAGCGCAGGGGGCCGTAACTATGGCTACACCTTC. Together with reference TRBV5-1 and TRBJ1-2, the CDR3 gives the full variable domain: KAGVTQTPRYLIKTRGQQVTLSCSPISGHRSVSWYQQTPGQGLQFLFEYFSETQRNKGNFPGRFSGRQFSNSRSEMNVSTLELGDSALYLCASSAGGRNYGYTFGSGTRLTVV.